This passage covers 20 T cell receptor beta chains from one sample sequenced in a study of molecular identifiers for immune sequencing clone quantification. TCRdb independently ran MiXCR on the PCR reads; one entry per CDR3 protein. The sample lists around 82,000 distinct CDR3 sequences, over 15% occurring once. The sequenced sample consisted of naive CD8+ T cells from blood, with Jurkat cell RNA spiked in. Indicated subset: FACS-sorted CD8+CD4-CCR7+CD45RA+ naive T cells. Source of these receptors: a human donor in good health. Some libraries in this study had Jurkat cell RNA spiked in.

Of note for this clonotype: It may be a read error: a sequence one base away is much more abundant. The chain is built from TRBV27 and TRBJ2-7, with D possibly matching TRBD1 (5 bases). Looked up from germline, CDR1 is MNHEY and CDR2 is SMNVEV (reference sequence). V shed 4 bases and J shed 5 bases, with 18 bases lying between them. The CDR3 has 15 residues. The chain's CDR3 is CASSYAGQASHEQYF. CDR3 in DNA: TGTGCCAGCAGTTACGCAGGGCAGGCGTCCCACGAGCAGTACTTC.

This clonotype was counted many times. The chain recombines TRBV7-8 with TRBJ1-3; 9 nucleotides align to TRBD1. Germline trimming cut 3 bases from V and 4 bases from J; bases unmatched to any gene: 13. The germline gives CDR1 SGHVS, CDR2 FQNEAQ. This CDR3 is built from 18 residues. The CDR3 loop is CASSFSRDRDTPGNTIYF. DNA of the CDR3: TGTGCCAGCAGCTTTTCCCGGGACAGGGATACCCCAGGAAACACCATATATTTT.

This clonotype was seen a few times. V and J are TRBV11-2 and TRBJ2-3; D gene unclear. CDR1 is SGHAT, CDR2 FQNNGV, per germline. V was trimmed by 1 base and J by 0 bases, leaving 11 bases between them. The CDR3 is made up of 16 amino acids. CDR3 nucleotides: TGTGCCAGCAGCTTAGTGGCGGTCTCTAGCACAGATACGCAGTATTTT. This gives the protein CASSLVAVSSTDTQYF.

The sample holds many counts of this clonotype. This chain uses TRBV5-5 with TRBJ1-4, with TRBD1 matching 8 bases. J gave up 6 bases and V 4 bases, and 5 bases lay outside the gene matches. The germline CDR1 and CDR2 sequences are SGHKS and YYEKEE (reference sequence). The CDR3 is made up of 14 amino acids. The CDR3 nucleotides are TGTGCCAGCAGCCGGGACAGGTCGGATGAAAAACTGTTTTTT. Protein product: CASSRDRSDEKLFF.

Ten or more counts support this clonotype. The V call is TRBV25-1, the J call TRBJ2-3, with D possibly being TRBD2 (6 bases). V was pared by 3 bases and J by 6 bases, with 16 bases between. The germline V gene encodes CDR1 MGHDK and CDR2 SYGVNS. The CDR3 extends over 15 amino acids. Written as DNA, the CDR3 is TGTGCCAGCAGTGAGGTGTCGGGAGTGGGCGATACGCAGTATTTT. Its translation: CASSEVSGVGDTQYF. Drawing the rest from reference TRBV25-1 and TRBJ2-3, the complete variable domain is EADIYQTPRYLVIGTGKKITLECSQTMGHDKMYWYQQDPGMELHLIHYSYGVNSTEKGDLSSESTVSRIRTEHFPLTLESARPSHTSQYLCASSEVSGVGDTQYFGPGTRLTVL.

This clonotype was detected many times. J is TRBJ2-2 and V is TRBV19; TRBD1 is a possible D gene (6 bases). Germline CDR1 and CDR2: LNHDA and SQIVND (reference sequence). V was cut by 3 bases and J by 5 bases, with 13 bases left in between. This CDR3 has 15 amino acids. The CDR3 protein is CASSIGRTATGELFF. The CDR3 coding sequence is TGTGCCAGTAGTATTGGTAGGACAGCTACCGGGGAGCTGTTTTTT.

This clonotype was seen at least ten times. The rearrangement joins TRBV9 to TRBJ2-2; D is uncertain. Trimming took off 0 bases at V and 2 bases at J, with 11 bases between the two ends. The V gene's germline CDR1 is SGDLS and CDR2 YYNGEE. The length of the CDR3 is 16 residues. The DNA of the CDR3 is TGTGCCAGCAGCGTAGGTCGTCCCAGAAACACCGGGGAGCTGTTTTTT. This codes for CASSVGRPRNTGELFF.

There are a few counts of this clonotype. The gene calls are TRBV20-1 and TRBJ2-7, with TRBD2 matching 10 bases. Looked up from germline, CDR1 is DFQATT and CDR2 is SNEGSKA (reference sequence). V lost 6 bases and J lost 0; bases outside the gene matches: 8. The CDR3 extends over 15 amino acids. The CDR3 reads CSADGLAENSYEQYF. The CDR3 nucleotides read TGCAGTGCGGATGGACTAGCGGAGAACTCCTACGAGCAGTACTTC.

A note on this clonotype: A read error may explain this, as a much larger clone is one base away. The DNA is left out, because the CDR3 cannot be placed on it with certainty; the CDR3 is given as TCRdb lists it. The J gene is TRBJ2-2, the V gene TRBV11-2. CDR1 is SGHAT and CDR2 is FQNNGV in the germline V gene. The CDR3 numbers 13 amino acids, ends counted. The CDR3: CAGSLGHGGSCFF.

The V gene is TRBV29-1, the J gene TRBJ1-1; the D gene is possibly TRBD1 (6 bases). In germline, CDR1 is SQVTM, CDR2 ANQGSEA. Trimming left V 1 base short and J 3 bases short, with 12 bases between. The CDR3 totals 14 residues. CDR3 bases: TGCAGCGTTGAAGGACCAGGGGCGTACACTGAAGCTTTCTTT. This translates into CSVEGPGAYTEAFF. The variable domain in full, completed from reference TRBV29-1 and TRBJ1-1, reads SAVISQKPSRDICQRGTSLTIQCQVDSQVTMMFWYRQQPGQSLTLIATANQGSEATYESGFVIDKFPISRPNLTFSTLTVSNMSPEDSSIYLCSVEGPGAYTEAFFGQGTRLTVV.

This clonotype was detected ten times or more. The V gene is TRBV9, the J gene TRBJ2-7, with TRBD2 matching over 14 bases. With V trimmed by 3 bases and J by 3 bases, 2 bases remained unmatched. This CDR3 is 15 amino acids long. Germline CDR1 and CDR2: SGDLS and YYNGEE. CDR3 region: CASSGGLAGDYEQYF. The CDR3 nucleotides read TGTGCCAGCAGCGGGGGACTAGCGGGAGACTACGAGCAGTACTTC.

In its sample, this clonotype was seen many times. The chain couples TRBV7-3 to TRBJ1-2; a weak D match, TRBD1 (5 bases). This CDR3 has 16 amino acids. V lost 2 bases to trimming and J lost 0 bases, with 13 bases between them. Germline assignment: CDR1 SGHTA and CDR2 FQGTGA. In DNA, the CDR3 is TGTGCCAGCAGCTTAGATCCGGGACTTCCTAACTATGGCTACACCTTC. It codes for CASSLDPGLPNYGYTF.

This clonotype was recorded many times. This chain links TRBV6-6 with TRBJ2-3, with unresolved D. CDR1 and CDR2 (germline): MNHNY, SVGAGI (reference sequence). CDR3 length: 14 residues. Trimming cost V 2 bases and J 2 bases, with 8 bases left between them. The CDR3 spells CASSYTSPTDTQYF. CDR3 nucleotides: TGTGCCAGCAGTTACACTTCCCCCACAGATACGCAGTATTTT.

This clonotype was seen at least ten times. This chain links TRBV6-2 or TRBV6-3 with TRBJ1-1, with 8 bases lining up with TRBD1. Germline V lookup: CDR1 MNHEY, CDR2 SVGEGT. Losses at the gene ends were 1 base for V and 5 bases for J; bases not matched to a gene: 3. CDR3 size: 14 residues. CDR3: CASSYLGQETEAFF. DNA of the CDR3: TGTGCCAGCAGTTACTTGGGACAGGAGACTGAAGCTTTCTTT.

On this clonotype itself: A much more abundant neighbour one base away suggests this may be a read error. V gene TRBV12-3 or TRBV12-4 combines with J gene TRBJ2-7, with TRBD1 matching over 9 bases. After removal of 11 bases from V and 1 base from J, the junction contained 9 bases not matched to a gene. This CDR3 region has 14 residues. CDR3: CACGTGGLSYEQYF. In DNA form, the CDR3 reads TGTGCCTGCGGCACAGGGGGCTTGTCCTACGAGCAGTACTTC.

On this clonotype itself: A read error may be the cause here, since a much bigger clone is one base away. V gene TRBV13 combines with J gene TRBJ2-7, with a weak D call TRBD1 (6 bases). V dropped 0 bases and J dropped 6 bases, with 12 bases sitting between them. Germline CDR1 PRHDT, CDR2 FYEKMQ (reference sequence). The CDR3 has 14 amino acids. The CDR3: CASSLGLGACEQYF. In nucleotides, the CDR3 is TGTGCCAGCAGCTTAGGCCTGGGGGCCTGCGAGCAGTACTTC.

This clonotype has a count of ten or more. The gene calls are TRBV3-1 and TRBJ2-1; no clear D. Trimming took 1 base from V and 0 from J, leaving 16 bases between them. The CDR3 contains 18 residues. Germline-derived CDR1 and CDR2 are LGHDT and YNNKEL (reference sequence). The CDR3 protein is CASSQVVGDPISYNEQFF. CDR3 in DNA: TGTGCCAGCAGCCAAGTGGTTGGAGACCCTATCTCCTACAATGAGCAGTTCTTC.

This clonotype was counted at least ten times. V usage is TRBV7-9 and J usage is TRBJ2-7; possible D gene TRBD2, 5 bases. The CDR3 length is 13 residues. Trimming shortened V by 5 bases and J by 1 base, and 9 bases separated the two germline ends. Germline CDR1 is SEHNR and CDR2 is FQNEAQ (reference sequence). The CDR3 coding sequence is TGTGCCAGCAGCCCGCCGGGGTCCTACGAGCAGTACTTC. It codes for CASSPPGSYEQYF.

This clonotype came up many times. This rearrangement joins TRBV28 to TRBJ2-3; 10 nucleotides agree with TRBD2. This CDR3 is 16 amino acids long. The V gene's germline CDR1 is MDHEN and CDR2 SYDVKM. The J segment lost 5 bases and the V segment lost 6 bases, leaving 11 bases of the junction unmatched. For the CDR3, the DNA is TGTGCCAGCAGCTTAAAACTAGCGGGATATGTAGATACGCAGTATTTT. Translating gives CASSLKLAGYVDTQYF.

This clonotype was picked up a small number of times. The gene calls are TRBV27 and TRBJ2-7; 10 nucleotides line up with TRBD2. CDR1 is MNHEY, CDR2 SMNVEV, per germline (reference sequence). The V segment lost 5 bases and the J segment 3 bases; nucleotides outside the gene matches: 16. This CDR3 comprises 18 residues. Here the CDR3 DNA reads TGTGCCAGCAGTACCTCTCTCCCGCTAGCGGGGGACATCTACGAGCAGTACTTC. Its translation: CASSTSLPLAGDIYEQYF.